Shown below are 5 T cell receptor beta chains from a single sample sequenced in a study of shared clonotypes between healthy human individuals. The assay was immunoSEQ multiplex PCR, and TCRdb's table has in-frame clones only and misses some. The table includes 2 million to 2.5 million clones, roughly 94% detected once. The material sequenced was naive CD4+ T cells sorted from blood. Specified subset: CD45RA+ positively selected. These TCRs come from a man between 18 and 35 years old in good health.

V is TRBV11-3 and J is TRBJ2-3; no firm D call. The CDR3 covers 15 residues. Trimming took off 5 bases at V and 3 bases at J, with 15 bases between the two ends. Germline CDR1 and CDR2: SGHNT and YENEEA. CDR3 protein: CASSPDGTRTDTQYF. The CDR3 coding sequence is TGTGCCAGCAGCCCGGACGGTACGAGGACAGATACGCAGTATTTT.

This clone appeared a single time. This chain links TRBV4-3 with TRBJ1-2, with D unclear. The CDR3 loop spans 15 amino acids. The V gene's germline CDR1 is LGHNA and CDR2 YSLEER. The V gene lost 0 bases and the J gene lost 0 bases, with 8 bases spanning the gap. The CDR3, as DNA: TGCGCCAGCAGCCAAGAGTATTCGCCTAACTATGGCTACACCTTC. Translating gives CASSQEYSPNYGYTF.

This clone appeared a single time. The V call is TRBV5-1, the J call TRBJ2-5, with 7 bases matching TRBD1. Germline CDR1 is SGHRS and CDR2 is YFSETQ. V gave up 4 bases and J gave up 4 bases; unmatched junction bases: 7. This CDR3 is built from 14 residues. In DNA, the CDR3 is TGCGCCAGCAGCCAACAGACAGGGTTAGAGACCCAGTACTTC. It translates to CASSQQTGLETQYF. The entire variable domain, with the rest obtained from reference TRBV5-1 and TRBJ2-5, is as follows: KAGVTQTPRYLIKTRGQQVTLSCSPISGHRSVSWYQQTPGQGLQFLFEYFSETQRNKGNFPGRFSGRQFSNSRSEMNVSTLELGDSALYLCASSQQTGLETQYFGPGTRLLVL.

The rearrangement links TRBV5-4 to TRBJ2-5, with 8 bases matching TRBD2. V was clipped by 0 bases and J by 2 bases; unmatched bases: 6. The V gene's germline CDR1 is SGHNT and CDR2 YYREEE (reference sequence). This CDR3 spans 16 amino acids. The CDR3 sequence: CASSLAPLAAQETQYF. CDR3 nucleotides: TGTGCCAGCAGCTTGGCCCCACTAGCGGCTCAAGAGACCCAGTACTTC.

As regards this clone: This same CDR3 is encoded by further DNA sequences in the sample. The gene calls are TRBV5-1 and TRBJ2-5; no definite D call. The V gene's germline CDR1 is SGHRS and CDR2 YFSETQ. V lost 7 bases and J 1 base, leaving 8 bases between the germline ends. This CDR3 has 12 residues. CDR3 DNA: TGCGCCAGCTCTGAAGTCCAAGAGACCCAGTACTTC. Amino acid sequence: CASSEVQETQYF.